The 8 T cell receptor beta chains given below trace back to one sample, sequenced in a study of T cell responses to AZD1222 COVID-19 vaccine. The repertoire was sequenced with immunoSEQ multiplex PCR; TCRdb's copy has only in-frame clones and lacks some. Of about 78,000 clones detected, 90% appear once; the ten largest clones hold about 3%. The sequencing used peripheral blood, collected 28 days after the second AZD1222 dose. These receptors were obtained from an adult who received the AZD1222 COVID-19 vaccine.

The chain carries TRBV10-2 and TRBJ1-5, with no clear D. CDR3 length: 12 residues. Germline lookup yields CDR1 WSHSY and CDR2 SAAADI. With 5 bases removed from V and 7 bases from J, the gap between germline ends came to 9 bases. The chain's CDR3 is CASSTWGQPQHF. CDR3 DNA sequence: TGCGCCAGCAGTACTTGGGGACAGCCCCAGCATTTT.

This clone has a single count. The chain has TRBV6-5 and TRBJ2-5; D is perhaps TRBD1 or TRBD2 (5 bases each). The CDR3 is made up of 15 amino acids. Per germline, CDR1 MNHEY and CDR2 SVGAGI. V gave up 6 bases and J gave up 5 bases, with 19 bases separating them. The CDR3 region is CASREIGTHSETQYF. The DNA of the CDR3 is TGTGCCAGCAGGGAGATCGGGACCCACAGTGAGACCCAGTACTTC.

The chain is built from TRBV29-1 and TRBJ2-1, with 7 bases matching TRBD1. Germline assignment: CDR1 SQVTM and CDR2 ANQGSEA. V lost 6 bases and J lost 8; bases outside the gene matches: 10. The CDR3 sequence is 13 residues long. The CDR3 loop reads CSVNRGAIDEQFF. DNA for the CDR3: TGCAGCGTCAACAGGGGCGCTATCGATGAGCAGTTCTTC.

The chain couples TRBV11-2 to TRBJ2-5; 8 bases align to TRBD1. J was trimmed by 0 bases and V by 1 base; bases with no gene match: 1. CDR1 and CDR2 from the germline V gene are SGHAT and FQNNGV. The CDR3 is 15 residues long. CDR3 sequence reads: CASSLGTGYQETQYF. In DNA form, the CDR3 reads TGTGCCAGCAGCTTAGGGACAGGGTACCAAGAGACCCAGTACTTC. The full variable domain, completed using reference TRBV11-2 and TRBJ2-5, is EAGVAQSPRYKIIEKRQSVAFWCNPISGHATLYWYQQILGQGPKLLIQFQNNGVVDDSQLPKDRFSAERLKGVDSTLKIQPAKLEDSAVYLCASSLGTGYQETQYFGPGTRLLVL.

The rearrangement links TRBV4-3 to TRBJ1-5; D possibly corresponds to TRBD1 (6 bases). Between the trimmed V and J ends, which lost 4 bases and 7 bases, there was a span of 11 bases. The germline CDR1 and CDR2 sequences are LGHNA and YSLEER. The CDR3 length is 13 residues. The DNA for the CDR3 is TGCGCCAGCAGCCGTGTACAGGGCCAGCCCCAGCATTTT. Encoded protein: CASSRVQGQPQHF.

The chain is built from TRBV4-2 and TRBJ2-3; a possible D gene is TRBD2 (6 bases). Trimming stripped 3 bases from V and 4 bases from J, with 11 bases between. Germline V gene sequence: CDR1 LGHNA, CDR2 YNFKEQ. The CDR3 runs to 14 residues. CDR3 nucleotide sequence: TGTGCCAGCAGCCAGCGACTAGAGGCAGATACGCAGTATTTT. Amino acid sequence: CASSQRLEADTQYF.

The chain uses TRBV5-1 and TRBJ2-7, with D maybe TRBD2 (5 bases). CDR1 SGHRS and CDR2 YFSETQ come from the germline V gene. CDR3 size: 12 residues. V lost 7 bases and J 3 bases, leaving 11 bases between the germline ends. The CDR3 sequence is CASAKTSYEQYF. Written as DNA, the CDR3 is TGCGCCAGCGCAAAAACTAGCTACGAGCAGTACTTC.

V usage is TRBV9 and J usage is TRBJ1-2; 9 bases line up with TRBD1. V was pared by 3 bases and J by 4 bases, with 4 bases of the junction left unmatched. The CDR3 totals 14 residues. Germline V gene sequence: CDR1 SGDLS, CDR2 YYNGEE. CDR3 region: CASSADRGSYGYTF. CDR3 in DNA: TGTGCCAGCAGCGCGGACAGGGGAAGCTATGGCTACACCTTC.